Sequencing of this T cell receptor beta chain was carried out in a study of T-cell memory formation after mild COVID-19. TCRdb reprocessed the 5' RACE reads with MiXCR, giving one entry per CDR3 protein. The sample lists about 130,000 distinct CDR3 sequences, approximately 5.9% occurring once. To note about this clonotype: Its antigen is as yet unknown.

Study-wide findings and caveats: Pre-infection memory contained some responding clones, which suggested that cross-reactive memory had joined. Chiefly within CM and EM were the contracting CD4+ clones; CD8+ ones were within EMRA.

This TCR was sampled from an adult woman who had mild COVID-19 (a few samples of this study predate the infection). Cell type and time point are not known. Sequencing input: PBMCs or a T cell subset sorted from them (not recorded which).

The CDR3 DNA follows: TGTGCCAGCAGCTTAGTATTTTCCTACGAGCAGTACTTC. This translates into CASSLVFSYEQYF. This chain uses TRBV11-2 with TRBJ2-7; D call uncertain. The germline V and J ends were trimmed by 1 base and 1 base, with 5 bases remaining between them. Germline CDR1 and CDR2: SGHAT and FQNNGV. This CDR3 contains 13 residues.